The 9 T cell receptor beta chains listed next were all sequenced from one sample in a study of cytomegalovirus exposure and HLA in healthy donors. With 60 Vbeta and 13 Jbeta primers, the PCR was carried out. Only in-frame clones appear in the TCRdb table, and some are missing; sequencing was by immunoSEQ multiplex PCR. Here the sample spans about 140,000 clones, roughly four fifths being singletons. The source material was PBMCs. The source is a woman aged 45-59 years in good health and CMV-seronegative.

This chain uses TRBV5-8 with TRBJ2-3; 8 bases line up with TRBD2. This CDR3 has 15 amino acids. V gave up 3 bases and J gave up 3 bases; unmatched junction bases: 6. From germline, CDR1 is SGHTS and CDR2 YDEGEE. The CDR3 protein is CASSYGGADTDTQYF. The CDR3 nucleotides are TGTGCCAGCAGCTACGGGGGGGCGGATACAGATACGCAGTATTTT. The complete variable domain, with remaining parts taken from reference TRBV5-8 and TRBJ2-3, reads EAGVTQSPTHLIKTRGQQATLRCSPISGHTSVYWYQQALGLGLQFLLWYDEGEERNRGNFPPRFSGRQFPNYSSELNVNALELEDSALYLCASSYGGADTDTQYFGPGTRLTVL.

Details on this clone: The sample has other DNA sequences that encode this CDR3 too. Here the CDR3 reads CASSLERGNQPQHF. The CDR3 region has the DNA TGTGCCAGCAGCTTAGAGAGGGGCAATCAGCCCCAGCATTTT. This chain uses TRBV7-8 with TRBJ1-5; no firm D call. Trimming removed 1 base at V and 2 bases at J, with 6 bases between. The CDR3 loop spans 14 amino acids. Germline assignment: CDR1 SGHVS and CDR2 FQNEAQ.

The V gene is TRBV7-9, the J gene TRBJ1-6; weak D call: TRBD1 (6 bases). This CDR3 has 17 residues. V lost 8 bases to trimming and J lost 12 bases, with 29 bases between them. Germline lookup yields CDR1 SEHNR and CDR2 FQNEAQ (reference sequence). The CDR3 region has the DNA TGTGCCAGCGGACCCTTACGGGCGGGGGCGGCCCCCTTACCCCTCCACTTT. Amino acids: CASGPLRAGAAPLPLHF.

This clone was detected only a few times. The J gene is TRBJ1-4, the V gene TRBV2, with TRBD1 matching 10 bases. Trimming removed 4 bases from V and 7 bases from J; junction bases left unmatched: 0. This CDR3 has 13 amino acids. Germline V gives CDR1 SNHLY, CDR2 FYNNEI. CDR3 bases: TGTGCCAGCAGTGGGGACAGGGGTGAAAAACTGTTTTTT. It yields the protein CASSGDRGEKLFF. Filled out from reference TRBV2 and TRBJ1-4, the complete variable domain reads EPEVTQTPSHQVTQMGQEVILRCVPISNHLYFYWYRQILGQKVEFLVSFYNNEISEKSEIFDDQFSVERPDGSNFTLKIRSTKLEDSAMYFCASSGDRGEKLFFGSGTQLSVL.

Only one count was recorded for this clone. J is TRBJ2-5 and V is TRBV2; D is unresolved. Germline V gene data show CDR1 as SNHLY and CDR2 as FYNNEI. The length of the CDR3 is 12 residues. V lost 8 bases and J lost 0, with 7 bases in between. This chain's CDR3 is CASCLDQETQYF. CDR3 bases: TGTGCCAGCTGTCTAGACCAAGAGACCCAGTACTTC.

The chain joins TRBV6-6 to TRBJ1-2, with TRBD1 as a possible D gene (6 bases). Trimming took 0 bases from V and 11 from J, leaving 16 bases between them. This CDR3 spans 14 amino acids. CDR1 is MNHNY and CDR2 is SVGAGI in the germline V gene (reference sequence). The CDR3, as DNA: TGTGCCAGCAGTTACTCGATAGGGACAAAGAAATACACCTTC. As protein: CASSYSIGTKKYTF.

This clone was picked up one time. This sequence joins TRBV5-4 and TRBJ1-2, with TRBD1 matching over 7 bases. V trimming: 4 bases; J trimming: 1 base; junction bases outside the gene matches: 7. Germline V gene data show CDR1 as SGHNT and CDR2 as YYREEE (reference sequence). This CDR3 spans 15 amino acids. CDR3 protein: CASSLDRAVNYGYTF. DNA for the CDR3: TGTGCCAGCAGCCTCGACAGGGCAGTTAACTATGGCTACACCTTC.

This sequence joins TRBV28 and TRBJ2-1, with TRBD2 matching over 9 bases. Per the germline V gene, CDR1 is MDHEN and CDR2 is SYDVKM. The CDR3 length is 16 residues. The ends lost 6 bases at V and 0 bases at J; junction bases unmatched: 6. The CDR3 DNA reads as TGTGCCAGCAGCCTAAGCGGGGGGTCCTCCTACAATGAGCAGTTCTTC. It yields the protein CASSLSGGSSYNEQFF.

This clone was counted between two and nine times. This chain uses TRBV13 with TRBJ1-2, with TRBD1 matching 7 bases. Germline CDR1 and CDR2: PRHDT and FYEKMQ (reference sequence). With 2 bases clipped from V and 1 base from J, the junction kept 7 bases outside the gene matches. The CDR3 spans 16 residues. The CDR3 spells CASSLNRGRFNYGYTF. Here the CDR3 DNA reads TGTGCCAGCAGCTTAAACAGGGGTAGATTTAACTATGGCTACACCTTC.